The 23 T cell receptor beta chains below were found in one sample sequenced in a study of shared clonotypes between healthy human individuals. TCRdb keeps only in-frame clones here, not all; method: immunoSEQ multiplex PCR. The data contain approximately 2.4 million clones, approximately 94% of them singletons. Sample: naive CD4+ T cells sorted from blood. As for subset: CD45RA+ positively selected. These TCRs come from a man between 18 and 35 years old in good health.

The chain recombines TRBV29-1 with TRBJ2-7; D remains unclear. Germline V lookup: CDR1 SQVTM, CDR2 ANQGSEA. Trimming left V 0 bases short and J 4 bases short, with 10 bases between. The CDR3 sequence is 13 residues long. The CDR3 region is CSVEEGPGYEQYF. The DNA of the CDR3 is TGCAGCGTTGAAGAGGGTCCAGGTTACGAGCAGTACTTC.

The table lists this clone with a few counts. This rearrangement joins TRBV7-6 to TRBJ1-2; 8 nucleotides match TRBD1. CDR1 SGHVS and CDR2 FNYEAQ come from the germline V gene. The J segment lost 1 base and the V segment lost 1 base, leaving 2 bases of the junction unmatched. The CDR3 spans 15 residues. CDR3 nucleotides: TGTGCCAGCAGCTTAGGGGACAGGATTAACTATGGCTACACCTTC. This sequence encodes CASSLGDRINYGYTF.

The chain combines TRBV28 with TRBJ1-4; 7 nucleotides match TRBD1. The CDR3 consists of 14 residues. J gave up 7 bases and V 4 bases, and 6 bases lay outside the gene matches. Germline V CDR1 and CDR2: MDHEN, SYDVKM. CDR3 coding DNA: TGTGCCAGCAGTTCCGGGACAGTATTTGAAAAACTGTTTTTT. As protein: CASSSGTVFEKLFF.

The chain joins TRBV19 to TRBJ1-3, with D unresolved. V was shortened by 4 bases and J by 2 bases, with 9 bases between the two germline ends. The CDR3 has 14 residues. CDR1 LNHDA and CDR2 SQIVND come from the germline V gene (reference sequence). CDR3 in amino acids: CASSNGSPGNTIYF. The DNA for the CDR3 is TGTGCCAGTAGTAATGGCAGTCCTGGAAACACCATATATTTT.

The CDR3 loop reads CASSQPAAESSYNSPLHF. Here the CDR3 DNA reads TGCGCCAGCAGTCAGCCCGCGGCCGAGAGCTCCTATAATTCACCCCTCCACTTT. The gene calls are TRBV5-1 and TRBJ1-6; D call uncertain. V dropped 5 bases and J dropped 0 bases, with 18 bases sitting between them. Germline V gene sequence: CDR1 SGHRS, CDR2 YFSETQ. The CDR3 is 18 residues long. Full variable domain (missing parts from reference TRBV5-1 and TRBJ1-6): KAGVTQTPRYLIKTRGQQVTLSCSPISGHRSVSWYQQTPGQGLQFLFEYFSETQRNKGNFPGRFSGRQFSNSRSEMNVSTLELGDSALYLCASSQPAAESSYNSPLHFGNGTRLTVT.

This chain joins TRBV6-1 and TRBJ2-3; 7 nucleotides agree with TRBD1. Unmatched junction bases numbered 12, after V lost 7 bases and J lost 5 bases. This CDR3 comprises 15 residues. CDR1 MNHNS and CDR2 SASEGT come from the germline V gene. CDR3 nucleotide sequence: TGTGCCAGCACCGCCTGGGGAGCAGGGGGAGATACGCAGTATTTT. It is translated as CASTAWGAGGDTQYF.

This chain links TRBV7-3 with TRBJ2-7, with D hard to call. The CDR3 extends over 14 amino acids. Trimming removed 8 bases from V and 7 bases from J, with 21 bases in between. The germline CDR1 and CDR2 sequences are SGHTA and FQGTGA. The CDR3 DNA sequence: TGTGCCAGCCCTGCCGGCGCCAGCCCCAGAGAGCAGTACTTC. Amino acids: CASPAGASPREQYF.

The chain recombines TRBV7-9 with TRBJ2-3; D is uncertain. The length of the CDR3 is 11 residues. The V end lost 7 bases, the J end lost 5 bases, and 7 bases lay between the germline ends. Germline V gives CDR1 SEHNR, CDR2 FQNEAQ (reference sequence). The CDR3 sequence: CASTSLDTQYF. CDR3 DNA sequence: TGTGCCAGCACCTCTTTAGATACGCAGTATTTT.

The chain links TRBV15 to TRBJ2-2; the match to TRBD2 covers 10 bases. The CDR3 has 15 residues. Germline lookup yields CDR1 LNHNV and CDR2 YYDKDF (reference sequence). The ends lost 9 bases at V and 4 bases at J; junction bases unmatched: 8. CDR3 DNA sequence: TGTGCCACGACCCCGGGACTAGCGAGCACCGGGGAGCTGTTTTTT. This gives the protein CATTPGLASTGELFF.

This chain uses TRBV2 with TRBJ1-3; tentatively, D is TRBD1 (5 bases). From germline, CDR1 is SNHLY and CDR2 FYNNEI. V was cut by 0 bases and J by 0 bases, with 9 bases left in between. There are 16 residues in the CDR3. The CDR3 bases are TGTGCCAGCAGTGAAGCGATTGGGGCCTCTGGAAACACCATATATTTT. Amino acid sequence: CASSEAIGASGNTIYF.

V is TRBV2 and J is TRBJ2-7; D unclear. CDR1 is SNHLY, CDR2 FYNNEI, per germline. This CDR3 comprises 11 residues. Trimming left V 3 bases short and J 2 bases short, with 2 bases between. CDR3 in amino acids: CASSDPYEQYF. The CDR3 bases are TGTGCCAGCAGTGACCCCTACGAGCAGTACTTC.

This clone was counted a single time. V usage is TRBV29-1 and J usage is TRBJ2-7; 9 bases agree with TRBD1. Germline values: CDR1 SQVTM, CDR2 ANQGSEA. This CDR3 contains 13 residues. V shed 8 bases and J 2 bases; nucleotides not matched to a gene: 7. CDR3 amino acids: CSMTQGAPYEQYF. As DNA, the CDR3 is TGCAGCATGACACAGGGGGCTCCCTACGAGCAGTACTTC.

The CDR3: CSALQVSEAFF. DNA of the CDR3: TGCAGTGCCTTACAGGTTTCTGAAGCTTTCTTT. The genes are TRBV20-1 and TRBJ1-1; tentatively, D is TRBD1 (5 bases). The CDR3 sequence is 11 residues long. Germline V gene data show CDR1 as DFQATT and CDR2 as SNEGSKA (reference sequence). Trimming left V 6 bases short and J 6 bases short, with 11 bases between.

This chain connects TRBV10-2 to TRBJ1-2; D unresolved. CDR1 and CDR2 from the germline V gene are WSHSY and SAAADI. V lost 0 bases and J lost 4, with 6 bases in between. The CDR3 has 13 residues. The CDR3 DNA sequence: TGCGCCAGCAGTGAGTCGACGGCCTATGGCTACACCTTC. Its protein product is CASSESTAYGYTF.

J is TRBJ1-1 and V is TRBV6-1; tentatively, D is TRBD1 (5 bases). V was shortened by 4 bases and J by 1 base, with 7 bases between the two germline ends. There are 13 residues in the CDR3. Germline V gene lookup returns CDR1 MNHNS and CDR2 SASEGT. CDR3: CASSGTTNTEAFF. As DNA, the CDR3 is TGTGCCAGCAGTGGGACAACGAACACTGAAGCTTTCTTT.

Concerning this clone itself: One junction end does not reproduce the germline sequence, and a read error may be involved. This chain joins TRBV7-7 and TRBJ1-1; D gene unclear. CDR3 length equals 13 residues. Per the germline V gene, CDR1 is SSHAT and CDR2 is FNYEAQ (reference sequence). Here the CDR3 DNA reads TGTGCTAGCAGCTCGACACTGAACACTGAAGCTTTCTTT. The encoded protein is CASSSTLNTEAFF.

J is TRBJ1-6 and V is TRBV7-2; D uncertain. CDR1 SGHTA and CDR2 FQGNSA come from the germline V gene. With 1 base removed from V and 11 bases from J, the gap between germline ends came to 9 bases. This CDR3 contains 13 residues. The CDR3: CASSLGAGPPLHF. Here the CDR3 DNA reads TGTGCCAGCAGCTTAGGGGCAGGCCCACCCCTCCACTTT.

This clone showed up just once. The CDR3 spells CASSVEGVQNQPQHF. The CDR3 DNA sequence: TGTGCCAGCAGCGTAGAAGGGGTCCAGAATCAGCCCCAGCATTTT. The chain links TRBV9 to TRBJ1-5; tentatively, D is TRBD1 (5 bases). Trimming took off 0 bases at V and 4 bases at J, with 11 bases between the two ends. This CDR3 comprises 15 residues. Per germline, CDR1 SGDLS and CDR2 YYNGEE.

This chain's CDR3 is CASSEVRGVGDTQYF. The CDR3 nucleotides are TGTGCCAGCAGTGAAGTTCGGGGGGTCGGAGATACGCAGTATTTT. The rearrangement joins TRBV6-1 to TRBJ2-3; TRBD2 matches 7 bases. Germline CDR1 MNHNS, CDR2 SASEGT. The CDR3 is made up of 15 amino acids. Trimming at V came to 1 base and at J to 5 bases, leaving 6 bases not matched to a gene.

The gene calls are TRBV5-1 and TRBJ2-7; 8 nucleotides agree with TRBD1. CDR1 and CDR2 from the germline V gene are SGHRS and YFSETQ. V lost 3 bases to trimming and J lost 1 base; unmatched junction nucleotides: 12. This CDR3 spans 17 amino acids. The CDR3 loop reads CASSSAPQGARSYEQYF. The CDR3 DNA reads TGCGCCAGCAGCTCTGCCCCCCAGGGGGCGAGGTCCTACGAGCAGTACTTC.

The chain joins TRBV28 to TRBJ1-5; 8 bases fit TRBD1. The J segment lost 7 bases and the V segment lost 5 bases, leaving 7 bases of the junction unmatched. Germline values: CDR1 MDHEN, CDR2 SYDVKM. The CDR3 has 14 residues. DNA for the CDR3: TGTGCCAGCAGTAGCAGGGGGCGAAGGCAGCCCCAGCATTTT. It yields the protein CASSSRGRRQPQHF.

The chain is built from TRBV2 and TRBJ2-2; D is possibly TRBD1 (5 bases). The CDR3 is made up of 15 amino acids. Trimming removed 4 bases from V and 5 bases from J, with 14 bases in between. Per germline, CDR1 SNHLY and CDR2 FYNNEI. CDR3 amino acids: CASSVQGKITGELFF. Here the CDR3 DNA reads TGTGCCAGCAGTGTGCAGGGAAAAATAACCGGGGAGCTGTTTTTT.

The DNA of the CDR3 is TGTGCCAGCAGCTTAGCGGGGACAGAAAATCAGCCCCAGCATTTT. It encodes CASSLAGTENQPQHF. This chain uses TRBV7-8 with TRBJ1-5; the match to TRBD1 covers 7 bases. Germline assignment: CDR1 SGHVS and CDR2 FQNEAQ. The ends lost 0 bases at V and 4 bases at J; junction bases unmatched: 3. The CDR3 is made up of 15 amino acids.